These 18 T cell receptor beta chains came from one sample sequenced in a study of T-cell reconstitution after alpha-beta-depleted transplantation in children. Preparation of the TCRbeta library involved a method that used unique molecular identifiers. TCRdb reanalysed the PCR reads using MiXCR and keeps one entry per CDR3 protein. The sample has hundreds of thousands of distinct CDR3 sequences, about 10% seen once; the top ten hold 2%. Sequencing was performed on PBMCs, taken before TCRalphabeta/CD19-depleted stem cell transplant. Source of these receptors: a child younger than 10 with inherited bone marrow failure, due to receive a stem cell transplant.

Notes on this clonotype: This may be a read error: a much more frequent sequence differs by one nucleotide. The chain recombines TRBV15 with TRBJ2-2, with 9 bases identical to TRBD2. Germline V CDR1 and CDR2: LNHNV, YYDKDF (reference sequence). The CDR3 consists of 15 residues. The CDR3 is CPTSRSSGITGELFF. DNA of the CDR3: TGTCCCACCAGCAGATCTAGCGGGATTACCGGGGAGCTGTTTTTT.

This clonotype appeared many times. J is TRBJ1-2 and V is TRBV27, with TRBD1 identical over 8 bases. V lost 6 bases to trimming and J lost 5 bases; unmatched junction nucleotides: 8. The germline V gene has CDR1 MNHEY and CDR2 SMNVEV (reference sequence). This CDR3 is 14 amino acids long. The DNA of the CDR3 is TGTGCCAGCAGCCTGACAGGGGAGCGGTATGGCTACACCTTC. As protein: CASSLTGERYGYTF.

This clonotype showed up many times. The CDR3 region is CASSYEGVGTSTSYEQYF. The CDR3 region has the DNA TGTGCCAGCAGTTACGAAGGGGTAGGGACTTCTACCTCCTACGAGCAGTACTTC. The chain links TRBV6-5 to TRBJ2-7, with a tentative D call TRBD2 (6 bases). CDR3 length: 18 amino acids. The germline V gene has CDR1 MNHEY and CDR2 SVGAGI. Between the trimmed V and J ends, which lost 2 bases and 0 bases, there was a span of 20 bases.

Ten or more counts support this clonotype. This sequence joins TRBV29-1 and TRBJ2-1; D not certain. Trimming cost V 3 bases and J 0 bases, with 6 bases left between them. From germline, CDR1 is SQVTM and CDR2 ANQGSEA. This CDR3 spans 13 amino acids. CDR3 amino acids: CSVDVGSYNEQFF. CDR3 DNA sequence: TGCAGCGTTGACGTCGGCTCCTACAATGAGCAGTTCTTC.

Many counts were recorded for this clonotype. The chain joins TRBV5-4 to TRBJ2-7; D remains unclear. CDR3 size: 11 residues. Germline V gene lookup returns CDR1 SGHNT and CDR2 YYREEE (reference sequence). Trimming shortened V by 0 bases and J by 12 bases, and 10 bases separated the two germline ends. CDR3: CASSLEGRPYF. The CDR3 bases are TGTGCCAGCAGCTTGGAGGGTAGACCGTACTTC.

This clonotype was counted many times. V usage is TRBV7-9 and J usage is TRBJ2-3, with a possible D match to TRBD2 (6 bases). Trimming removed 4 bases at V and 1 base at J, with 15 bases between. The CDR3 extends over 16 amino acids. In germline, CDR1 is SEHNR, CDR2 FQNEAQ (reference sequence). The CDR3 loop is CASSYIGTWGTDTQYF. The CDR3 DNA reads TGTGCCAGCAGCTATATCGGGACTTGGGGCACAGATACGCAGTATTTT.

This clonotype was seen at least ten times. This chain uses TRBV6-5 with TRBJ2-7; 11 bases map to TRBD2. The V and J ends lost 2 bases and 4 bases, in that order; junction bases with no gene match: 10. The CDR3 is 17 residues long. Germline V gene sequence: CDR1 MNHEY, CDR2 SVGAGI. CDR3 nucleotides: TGTGCCAGCAGTTACCACAACCCACTAGCGGGAGTGTACGAGCAGTACTTC. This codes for CASSYHNPLAGVYEQYF.

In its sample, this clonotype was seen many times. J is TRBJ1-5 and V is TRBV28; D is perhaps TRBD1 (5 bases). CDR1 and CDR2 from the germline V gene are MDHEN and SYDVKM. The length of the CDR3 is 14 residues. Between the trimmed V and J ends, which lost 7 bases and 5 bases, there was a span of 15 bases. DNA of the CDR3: TGTGCCAGCACCGATGGGGGGTATCATCAGCCCCAGCATTTT. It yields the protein CASTDGGYHQPQHF.

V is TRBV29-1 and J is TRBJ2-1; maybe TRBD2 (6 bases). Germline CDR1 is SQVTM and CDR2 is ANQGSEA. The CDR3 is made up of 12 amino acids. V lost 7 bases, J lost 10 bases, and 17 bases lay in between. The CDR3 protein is CSGGGSWGEQFF. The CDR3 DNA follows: TGCAGCGGGGGAGGCAGTTGGGGGGAGCAGTTCTTC.

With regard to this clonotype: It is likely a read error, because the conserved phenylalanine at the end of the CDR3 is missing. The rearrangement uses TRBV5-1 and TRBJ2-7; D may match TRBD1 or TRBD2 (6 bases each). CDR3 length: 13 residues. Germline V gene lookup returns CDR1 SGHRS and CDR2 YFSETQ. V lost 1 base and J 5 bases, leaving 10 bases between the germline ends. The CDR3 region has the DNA TGCGCCAGCAGCTTGTACAGGGAGGACGAGCAGTACATC. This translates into CASSLYREDEQYI.

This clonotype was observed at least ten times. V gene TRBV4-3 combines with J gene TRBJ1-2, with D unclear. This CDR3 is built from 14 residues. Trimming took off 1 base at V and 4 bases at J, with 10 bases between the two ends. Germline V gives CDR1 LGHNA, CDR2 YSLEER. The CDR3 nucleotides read TGCGCCAGCAGCCAAGGGAACGCGTTCTATGGCTACACCTTC. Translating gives CASSQGNAFYGYTF.

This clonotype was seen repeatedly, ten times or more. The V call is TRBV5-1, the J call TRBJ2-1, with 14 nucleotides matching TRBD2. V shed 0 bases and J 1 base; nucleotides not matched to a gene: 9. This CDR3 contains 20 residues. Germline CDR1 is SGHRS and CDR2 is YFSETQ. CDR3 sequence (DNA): TGCGCCAGCAGCTTGGTGACTAGCGGGAGGGCCTGGTGGTCCTACAATGAGCAGTTCTTC. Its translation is CASSLVTSGRAWWSYNEQFF.

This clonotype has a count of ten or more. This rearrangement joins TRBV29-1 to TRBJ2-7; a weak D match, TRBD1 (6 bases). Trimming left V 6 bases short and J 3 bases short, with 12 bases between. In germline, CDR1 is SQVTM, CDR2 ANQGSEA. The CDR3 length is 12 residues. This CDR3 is CSVTGTNYEQYF. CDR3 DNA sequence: TGCAGCGTAACCGGGACAAACTACGAGCAGTACTTC.

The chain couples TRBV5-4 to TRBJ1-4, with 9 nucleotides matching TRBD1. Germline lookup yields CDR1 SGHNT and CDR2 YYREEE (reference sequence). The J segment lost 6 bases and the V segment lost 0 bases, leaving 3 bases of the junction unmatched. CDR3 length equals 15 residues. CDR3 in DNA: TGTGCCAGCAGCTTGGCCGGGACAGGGCATGAAAAACTGTTTTTT. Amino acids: CASSLAGTGHEKLFF.

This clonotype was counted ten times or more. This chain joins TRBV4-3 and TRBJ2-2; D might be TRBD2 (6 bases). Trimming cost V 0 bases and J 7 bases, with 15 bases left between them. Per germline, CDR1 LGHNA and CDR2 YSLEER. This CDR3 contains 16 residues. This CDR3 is CASSQDGDAEGGELFF. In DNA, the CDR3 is TGCGCCAGCAGCCAAGATGGAGACGCGGAGGGCGGGGAGCTGTTTTTT.

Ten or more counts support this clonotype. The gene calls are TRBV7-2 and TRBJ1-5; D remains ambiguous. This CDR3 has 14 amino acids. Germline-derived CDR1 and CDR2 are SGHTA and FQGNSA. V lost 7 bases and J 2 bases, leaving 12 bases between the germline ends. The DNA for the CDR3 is TGTGCCAGCACCGCTTTGGTGGGCAATCAGCCCCAGCATTTT. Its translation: CASTALVGNQPQHF.

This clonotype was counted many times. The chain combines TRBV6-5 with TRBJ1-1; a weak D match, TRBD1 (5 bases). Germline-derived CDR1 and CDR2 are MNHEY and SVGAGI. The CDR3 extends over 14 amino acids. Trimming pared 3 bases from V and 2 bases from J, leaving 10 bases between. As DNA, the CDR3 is TGTGCCAGCAGTTATCCGACAGCCAACACTGAAGCTTTCTTT. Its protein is CASSYPTANTEAFF.

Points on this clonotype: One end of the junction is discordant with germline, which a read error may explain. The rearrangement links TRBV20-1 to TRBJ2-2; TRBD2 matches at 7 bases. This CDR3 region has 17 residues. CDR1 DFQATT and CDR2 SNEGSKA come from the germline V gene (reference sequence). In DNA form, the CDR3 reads TGCTGTGCTAGAGATCCCCGGGTAGCGGGGAACACCGGGGAGCTGTTTTTT. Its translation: CCARDPRVAGNTGELFF.